This paragraph reports one T cell receptor beta chain. What it recognizes is unknown. This sample is drawn from a study of OX40 agonist ivuxolimab in advanced cancers. The study, taken as a whole, reports: The study found that CD8+ T cells averaged more expanded clones than CD4+.

Patients were excluded for autoimmune disease history or systemic immunosuppression. Only in-frame clones appear in the TCRdb table, and some are missing; sequencing was by immunoSEQ multiplex PCR. The sample lists under 60,000 clones; roughly 90% were seen once. This sequence was found in an adult with an advanced solid tumor such as melanoma, head and neck, liver or kidney cancer. Source: CD4+ or CD8+ T cells sorted from blood, taken in a trial of the OX40 agonist ivuxolimab.

CDR3 coding DNA: TGTGCCAGCAGCCCTAGCCGACACGAGCAGTACTTC. It yields the protein CASSPSRHEQYF. The V and J genes are TRBV11-2 and TRBJ2-7; perhaps TRBD2 as D (5 bases). V was trimmed by 5 bases and J by 5 bases, leaving 10 bases between them. The CDR3 extends over 12 amino acids. Germline assignment: CDR1 SGHAT and CDR2 FQNNGV.